The rows below give T cell receptor beta chains drawn from one sample of a study of blood T cell repertoires in COVID-19. Using immunoSEQ multiplex PCR, the repertoire was profiled, and TCRdb retains in-frame clones only, with some absent. The sample carries fewer than 450,000 clones, roughly 90% recorded once. Sample: PBMCs or T cells enriched from blood (not recorded which). The receptors were gathered from a woman aged 40 to 50 with acute COVID-19. Both conserved end residues are part of each CDR3. The order of the fields is clone size, J gene, V gene, D gene, CDR3 protein, CDR3 DNA. The D gene is left open where the match is weak. Only some rows state a clone size, as once, few, many or a class for expanded clones.

>NA|TRBJ2-1|TRBV6-5|NA
CASSPRHGVDEQFF
TGTGCCAGCAGTCCACGCCACGGGGTCGATGAGCAGTTCTTC
>NA|TRBJ2-2|TRBV5-1|TRBD2
CASSLAVSSVSGELFF
TGCGCCAGCAGCCTAGCGGTTAGCTCTGTGTCCGGGGAGCTGTTTTTT
>NA|TRBJ2-2|TRBV9|TRBD2
CASSAGLAGNTGELFF
TGTGCCAGCAGCGCCGGACTAGCGGGGAATACCGGGGAGCTGTTTTTT
>few|TRBJ2-1|TRBV6-5|TRBD2
CASTYLAVQYNEQFF
TGTGCCAGCACCTATCTAGCGGTCCAATACAATGAGCAGTTCTTC
>NA|TRBJ1-5|TRBV6-5|NA
CASSRRQDRQPQHF
TGTGCCAGCAGCCGCCGACAGGATAGGCAGCCCCAGCATTTT
>NA|TRBJ2-2|TRBV5-4|NA
CASSLWASRAGELFF
TGTGCCAGCAGCTTATGGGCTAGCCGGGCCGGGGAGCTGTTTTTT
>NA|TRBJ2-1|TRBV15|NA
CATSRGLKGYEQFF
TGTGCCACCAGCAGGGGGTTGAAGGGGTATGAGCAGTTCTTC
>NA|TRBJ2-6|TRBV10-3|TRBD2
CAALAGGQGANVLTF
TGTGCCGCCCTAGCGGGGGGGCAAGGGGCCAACGTCCTGACTTTC
>NA|TRBJ2-3|TRBV5-1|NA
CASSGGATDTQYF
TGCGCCAGCAGTGGGGGGGCAACAGATACGCAGTATTTT
>NA|TRBJ2-3|TRBV10-1|TRBD2
CASGDSGGADTQYF
TGCGCCTCCGGGGACAGCGGGGGGGCAGATACGCAGTATTTT
>NA|TRBJ1-1|TRBV2|TRBD1
CASRGQPNTEAFF
TGTGCCAGCAGGGGACAGCCGAACACTGAAGCTTTCTTT
>NA|TRBJ1-4|TRBV5-1|TRBD1
CASSSGQGIFEKLFF
TGCGCCAGCAGCTCTGGACAGGGGATCTTTGAAAAACTGTTTTTT
>NA|TRBJ2-2|TRBV7-9|NA
CASSSRGGTGMKNGELFF
TGTGCCAGCAGCTCCCGCGGGGGGACAGGGATGAAGAACGGGGAGCTGTTTTTT
>NA|TRBJ2-2|TRBV19|TRBD2
CASRGLGEGPGELFF
TGTGCCAGTAGGGGACTCGGGGAGGGGCCGGGGGAGCTGTTTTTT
>NA|TRBJ1-5|TRBV2|NA
CASSELLQPQHF
TGTGCCAGCAGTGAACTCCTTCAGCCCCAGCATTTT
>NA|TRBJ1-1|TRBV19|NA
CASRMYGAGEAFF
TGTGCCAGTAGGATGTATGGAGCCGGTGAAGCTTTCTTT
>NA|TRBJ2-5|TRBV5-4|TRBD2
CASSSTSGGAETQYF
TGTGCCAGCAGCTCAACTAGCGGGGGGGCCGAGACCCAGTACTTC
>few|TRBJ1-6|TRBV19|NA
CASTNGQRLNSPLHF
TGTGCCAGTACTAACGGTCAGAGACTAAATTCACCCCTCCACTTT
>NA|TRBJ1-5|TRBV3-1/TRBV3-2|NA
CASSHPARRRNQPQHF
TGTGCCAGCAGCCACCCAGCAAGGAGGCGCAATCAGCCCCAGCATTTT
>NA|TRBJ2-3|TRBV7-2|TRBD2
CASRDGTSGGAWTDTQYF
TGTGCCAGCAGAGACGGGACTAGCGGGGGGGCCTGGACAGATACGCAGTATTTT
>NA|TRBJ2-5|TRBV7-8|NA
CASSPQYSETLDF
TGTGCCAGCAGTCCTCAATATAGCGAGACCTTGGACTTC
>NA|TRBJ1-6|TRBV6-5|TRBD1
CASSYADDREGSPLHF
TGTGCCAGCAGTTACGCCGATGACAGGGAAGGTTCACCCCTCCACTTT
>NA|TRBJ1-1|TRBV2|NA
CASEESGRGTEAFF
TGTGCCAGCGAAGAGTCAGGAAGGGGAACTGAAGCTTTCTTT
>NA|TRBJ2-5|TRBV25-1|NA
CASSSNRARETQYF
TGTGCCAGCAGTTCTAACAGGGCGCGGGAGACCCAGTACTTC
>medium-sized|TRBJ2-7|TRBV7-9|TRBD1
CASSYGQGDMDEQYF
TGTGCCAGCAGCTACGGACAGGGTGACATGGACGAGCAGTACTTC
>NA|TRBJ1-2|TRBV19|TRBD1
CASRLIGDSANYGYTF
TGTGCCAGTAGGTTGATCGGGGACAGCGCTAACTATGGCTACACCTTC
>NA|TRBJ2-7|TRBV24-1|NA
CATNNYEQYF
TGTGCCACCAATAATTACGAGCAGTACTTC
>NA|TRBJ2-7|TRBV19|NA
CASSIGGHYEQYF
TGTGCCAGTAGTATTGGGGGACACTACGAGCAGTACTTC
>NA|TRBJ1-6|TRBV19|NA
CASSDPGLGVPLHF
TGTGCCAGTAGTGATCCAGGTCTCGGGGTACCCCTCCACTTT
>NA|TRBJ1-2|TRBV6-5|NA
CASFAGYYGYTF
TGTGCCAGCTTCGCCGGTTACTATGGCTACACCTTC
>NA|TRBJ1-1|TRBV19|NA
CASSMGLTETDNTEAFF
TGTGCCAGTAGTATGGGGTTGACAGAGACCGACAACACTGAAGCTTTCTTT
>few|TRBJ2-5|TRBV5-1|NA
CASSLNPGSQETQYF
TGCGCCAGCAGCTTGAACCCCGGGTCACAAGAGACCCAGTACTTC
>NA|TRBJ1-2|TRBV4-2|NA
CASSQDRRTPYGYTF
TGTGCCAGCAGCCAAGACAGGCGGACACCCTATGGCTACACCTTC
>NA|TRBJ2-2|TRBV3-1/TRBV3-2|NA
CASSQINRDPTGELFF
TGTGCCAGCAGCCAAATAAACAGGGATCCCACCGGGGAGCTGTTTTTT
>once|TRBJ1-2|TRBV6-1|TRBD1
CASSEYAGGSDYGYTF
TGTGCCAGCAGTGAATACGCAGGGGGTAGCGACTATGGCTACACCTTC
>NA|TRBJ2-7|TRBV6-5|NA
CASSLQGVSEQYF
TGTGCCAGCAGTCTACAGGGAGTTAGCGAGCAGTACTTC
>NA|TRBJ1-2|TRBV7-2|TRBD1
CASSLSPGQGGYGYTF
TGTGCCAGCAGCTTAAGCCCTGGACAGGGTGGCTATGGCTACACCTTC
>NA|TRBJ1-2|TRBV15|NA
CATSRDKQADLSYGYTF
TGTGCCACCAGCAGAGATAAACAGGCGGACCTATCATATGGCTACACCTTC
>NA|TRBJ1-2|TRBV28|NA
CASKGPFYGYTF
TGTGCCAGCAAGGGGCCGTTCTATGGCTACACCTTC
>once|TRBJ2-1|TRBV7-2|NA
CASSGSRNHKGEQFF
TGTGCCAGCAGCGGGAGCAGAAACCACAAGGGTGAGCAGTTCTTC
>once|TRBJ1-3|TRBV5-1|TRBD1
CASSQRTGGISGNTIYF
TGCGCCAGCAGCCAGCGGACAGGGGGTATCTCTGGAAACACCATATATTTT
>NA|TRBJ1-2|TRBV6-5|TRBD1
CASYKQGARGYTF
TGTGCCAGCTACAAACAGGGGGCTCGTGGCTACACCTTC
>NA|TRBJ2-4|TRBV6-1|NA
CASSEVGGSGKNIQYF
TGTGCCAGCAGTGAAGTCGGAGGGAGCGGTAAAAACATTCAGTACTTC
>NA|TRBJ2-5|TRBV7-2|TRBD2
CASSLHGTTQETQYF
TGTGCCAGCAGCTTACACGGGACTACCCAAGAGACCCAGTACTTC
>NA|TRBJ2-3|TRBV30|TRBD2
CAWDRSGGALKNTDTQYF
TGTGCCTGGGACCGTAGCGGGGGGGCCCTCAAGAACACAGATACGCAGTATTTT
>NA|TRBJ1-4|TRBV6-1|NA
CASSDSAGARKLFF
TGTGCCAGCAGTGATTCGGCAGGGGCGAGGAAACTGTTTTTT
>NA|TRBJ1-1|TRBV19|TRBD1
CASDRQGMNTEAFF
TGTGCCAGTGATAGACAGGGGATGAACACTGAAGCTTTCTTT
>NA|TRBJ1-2|TRBV4-2|TRBD1
CASSQLEGQGVSGYTF
TGTGCCAGCAGCCAACTGGAGGGACAGGGGGTTTCTGGCTACACCTTC
>NA|TRBJ1-1|TRBV27|TRBD1
CASSLTTGTGGLTEAFF
TGTGCCAGCAGTTTAACGACCGGGACAGGGGGCCTCACTGAAGCTTTCTTT
>once|TRBJ2-1|TRBV5-4|NA
CASTNYVGNEQFF
TGTGCCAGCACCAACTACGTCGGCAATGAGCAGTTCTTC
>once|TRBJ1-2|TRBV5-1|NA
CASSSPGSGYGYTF
TGCGCCAGCAGCTCCCCAGGGTCTGGCTATGGCTACACCTTC